A selection of T cell receptor beta chains follows, all from one sample in a study of blood T cells in healthy people across ages. Via MiXCR, TCRdb re-called the 5' RACE reads, giving one row per CDR3 protein. Of some 1.4 million distinct CDR3 sequences in the sample, roughly 45% were seen once. Sequenced: blood. These receptors came from a woman between 18 and 29 years old in good health. CDR3s include the opening cysteine and the closing phenylalanine or tryptophan. Fields, in order: D gene, J gene, V gene, clone size, CDR3 protein, CDR3 DNA. The D gene is left open where the match is weak. Size tells how often a clone was seen (once, few, many) or the class of an expanded clone, and some rows leave it out.

d_call: -
j_call: TRBJ2-3
v_call: TRBV5-1
clone_size: -
cdr3_aa: CASSLAIQGSPDTQYF
cdr3_nt: TGCGCCAGCAGCTTGGCCATCCAGGGGAGCCCAGATACGCAGTATTTT

d_call: TRBD2
j_call: TRBJ2-5
v_call: TRBV27
clone_size: -
cdr3_aa: CASSLLASGGTLQETQYF
cdr3_nt: TGTGCCAGCAGTTTATTGGCTAGCGGGGGTACGCTCCAAGAGACCCAGTACTTC

d_call: TRBD2
j_call: TRBJ2-3
v_call: TRBV24-1
clone_size: -
cdr3_aa: CATSDRAGGPDTQYF
cdr3_nt: TGTGCCACCAGTGATCGAGCGGGAGGTCCAGATACGCAGTATTTT

d_call: -
j_call: TRBJ2-5
v_call: TRBV9
clone_size: -
cdr3_aa: CASSPHLGVVRETQYF
cdr3_nt: TGTGCCAGCAGCCCTCACCTGGGGGTAGTTCGGGAGACCCAGTACTTC

d_call: -
j_call: TRBJ1-2
v_call: TRBV14
clone_size: few
cdr3_aa: CASSQSLPLGRYGYTF
cdr3_nt: TGTGCCAGCAGCCAATCTCTCCCGTTAGGGAGATATGGCTACACCTTC

d_call: TRBD2
j_call: TRBJ2-5
v_call: TRBV12-3/TRBV12-4
clone_size: -
cdr3_aa: CASSFRLANQETQYF
cdr3_nt: TGTGCCAGCAGTTTTCGACTAGCCAACCAAGAGACCCAGTACTTC

d_call: -
j_call: TRBJ2-5
v_call: TRBV4-2
clone_size: -
cdr3_aa: CASSQEGRASSYNEQYF
cdr3_nt: TGTGCCAGCAGCCAAGAAGGTCGGGCTAGCAGCTACAATGAGCAGTACTTC

d_call: -
j_call: TRBJ2-7
v_call: TRBV5-1
clone_size: few
cdr3_aa: CASSLSVAYEQYF
cdr3_nt: TGCGCCAGCAGCTTGTCGGTGGCCTACGAGCAGTACTTC

d_call: TRBD2
j_call: TRBJ2-7
v_call: TRBV7-2
clone_size: -
cdr3_aa: CASSLVAGGKYEQYF
cdr3_nt: TGTGCCAGCAGCTTAGTCGCGGGGGGAAAGTACGAGCAGTACTTC

d_call: -
j_call: TRBJ2-3
v_call: TRBV12-3/TRBV12-4
clone_size: many
cdr3_aa: CASSPGSRTDTQYF
cdr3_nt: TGTGCCAGCAGTCCAGGGTCCCGCACAGATACGCAGTATTTT

d_call: TRBD1
j_call: TRBJ1-1
v_call: TRBV5-1
clone_size: few
cdr3_aa: CASSTGTGNTEAFF
cdr3_nt: TGTGCCAGCAGCACAGGGACAGGGAACACTGAAGCTTTCTTT

d_call: TRBD2
j_call: TRBJ2-3
v_call: TRBV12-3/TRBV12-4
clone_size: -
cdr3_aa: CASSGTSGHADTQYF
cdr3_nt: TGTGCCAGCAGTGGGACTAGCGGGCACGCAGATACGCAGTATTTT

d_call: TRBD2
j_call: TRBJ2-7
v_call: TRBV12-3/TRBV12-4
clone_size: -
cdr3_aa: CASSSGGLAAHEQYF
cdr3_nt: TGTGCCAGCAGCAGCGGGGGACTAGCGGCCCACGAGCAGTACTTC

d_call: TRBD1
j_call: TRBJ1-2
v_call: TRBV28
clone_size: -
cdr3_aa: CASSWTGGGGCGYTF
cdr3_nt: TGTGCCAGCAGTTGGACAGGCGGCGGGGGTTGTGGCTACACCTTC

d_call: TRBD2
j_call: TRBJ2-1
v_call: TRBV12-3/TRBV12-4
clone_size: few
cdr3_aa: CASSLALAGGPPQNEQFF
cdr3_nt: TGTGCCAGCAGTTTAGCCCTAGCGGGGGGCCCCCCACAAAATGAGCAGTTCTTC

d_call: -
j_call: TRBJ1-2
v_call: TRBV28
clone_size: -
cdr3_aa: CALQGSEDYGYTF
cdr3_nt: TGTGCCCTACAAGGGTCCGAGGACTATGGCTACACCTTC

d_call: TRBD2
j_call: TRBJ2-7
v_call: TRBV4-2
clone_size: -
cdr3_aa: CAGSQSSGRAGTYEQYF
cdr3_nt: TGTGCCGGCAGCCAGAGTTCAGGACGAGCGGGAACCTACGAGCAGTACTTC

d_call: -
j_call: TRBJ1-1
v_call: TRBV29-1
clone_size: few
cdr3_aa: CSVVVENTEAFF
cdr3_nt: TGCAGCGTTGTGGTGGAGAACACTGAAGCTTTCTTT

d_call: -
j_call: TRBJ1-1
v_call: TRBV6-5
clone_size: few
cdr3_aa: CASSYRFEPPNTEAFF
cdr3_nt: TGTGCCAGCAGTTACAGGTTCGAACCTCCGAACACTGAAGCTTTCTTT

d_call: TRBD1
j_call: TRBJ1-2
v_call: TRBV4-1
clone_size: few
cdr3_aa: CASSQDRTGDPNYGYTF
cdr3_nt: TGCGCCAGCAGCCAAGATAGGACAGGCGATCCTAACTATGGCTACACCTTC

d_call: -
j_call: TRBJ1-2
v_call: TRBV7-9
clone_size: -
cdr3_aa: CASSLGMGQSNYGYTF
cdr3_nt: TGTGCCAGCAGCCTTGGGATGGGGCAGTCTAACTATGGCTACACCTTC